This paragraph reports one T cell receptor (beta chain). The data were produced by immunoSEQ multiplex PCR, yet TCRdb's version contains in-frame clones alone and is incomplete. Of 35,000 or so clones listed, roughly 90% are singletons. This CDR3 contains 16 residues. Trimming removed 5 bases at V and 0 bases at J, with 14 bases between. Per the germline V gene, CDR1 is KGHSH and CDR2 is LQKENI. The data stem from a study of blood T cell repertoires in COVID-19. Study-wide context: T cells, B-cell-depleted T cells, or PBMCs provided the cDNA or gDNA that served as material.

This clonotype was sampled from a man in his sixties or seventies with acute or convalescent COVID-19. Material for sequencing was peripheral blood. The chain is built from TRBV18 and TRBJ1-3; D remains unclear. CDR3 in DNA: TGTGCCAGCTCAAAAGACATGCCAAGCTCTGGAAACACCATATATTTT. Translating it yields CASSKDMPSSGNTIYF.